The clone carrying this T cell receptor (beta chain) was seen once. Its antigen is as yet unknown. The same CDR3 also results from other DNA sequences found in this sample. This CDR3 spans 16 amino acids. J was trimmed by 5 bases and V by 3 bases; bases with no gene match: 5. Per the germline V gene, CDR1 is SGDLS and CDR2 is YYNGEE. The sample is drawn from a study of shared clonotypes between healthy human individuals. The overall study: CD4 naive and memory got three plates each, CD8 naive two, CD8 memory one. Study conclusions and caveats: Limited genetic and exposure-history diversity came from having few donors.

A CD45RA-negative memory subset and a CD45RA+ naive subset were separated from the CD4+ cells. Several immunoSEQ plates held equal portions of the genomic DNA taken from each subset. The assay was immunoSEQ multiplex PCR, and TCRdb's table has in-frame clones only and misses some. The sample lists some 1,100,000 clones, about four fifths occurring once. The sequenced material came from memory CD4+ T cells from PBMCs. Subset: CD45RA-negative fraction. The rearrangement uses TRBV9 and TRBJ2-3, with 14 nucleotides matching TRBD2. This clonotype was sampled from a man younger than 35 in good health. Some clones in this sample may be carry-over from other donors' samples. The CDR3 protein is CASSAGTSGSQDTQYF. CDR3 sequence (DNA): TGTGCCAGCAGCGCCGGGACTAGCGGGAGTCAAGATACGCAGTATTTT.